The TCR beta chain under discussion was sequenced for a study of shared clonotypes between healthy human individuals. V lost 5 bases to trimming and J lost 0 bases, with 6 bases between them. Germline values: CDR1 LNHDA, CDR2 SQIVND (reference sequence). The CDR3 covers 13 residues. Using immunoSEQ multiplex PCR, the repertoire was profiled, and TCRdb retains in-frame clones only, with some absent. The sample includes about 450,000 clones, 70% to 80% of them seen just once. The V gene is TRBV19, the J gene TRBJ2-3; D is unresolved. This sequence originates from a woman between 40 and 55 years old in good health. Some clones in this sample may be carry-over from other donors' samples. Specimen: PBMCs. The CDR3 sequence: CASSYQSTDTQYF. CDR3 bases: TGTGCCAGTAGTTACCAGAGCACAGATACGCAGTATTTT.